Sequencing of this T cell receptor beta chain was carried out in a study of breast tumors, draining lymph nodes, adjacent tissues. This clonotype was observed at least ten times. Germline V gives CDR1 PRHDT, CDR2 FYEKMQ (reference sequence). The ends lost 4 bases at V and 4 bases at J; junction bases unmatched: 12. The CDR3 is 17 residues long. Each CDR3 protein is one row after TCRdb ran MiXCR on the multiplex PCR reads. The sample holds over 60,000 distinct CDR3 sequences, around 43% seen once. The sample was breast tumor tissue. The chain is built from TRBV13 and TRBJ2-1; the match to TRBD2 covers 8 bases. The clonotype originates from a female donor with breast cancer. Some clones in this sample may be carry-over from other donors' samples. In DNA form, the CDR3 reads TGTGCCAGCAGCTCTTCAGCGGGAGTAGTAGCTTACAATGAGCAGTTCTTC. This translates into CASSSSAGVVAYNEQFF.